The following is a T cell receptor beta chain sequence with its context. The antigen is not known. V was trimmed by 4 bases and J by 3 bases, leaving 8 bases between them. The CDR3 is made up of 13 amino acids. The germline V gene encodes CDR1 SGHTS and CDR2 YDEGEE. This sample was taken from a study of Ad26.COV2.S vaccination and SARS-CoV-2 variants. Study-wide background: Ad26.COV2.S, an intramuscular injection, was given once or twice 56 days apart. The study, taken as a whole, reports: A substantial breadth of spike-specific CD8+ and CD4+ T cell responses after vaccination has been reported. For non-spike TCRs, breadth in vaccine recipients resembled that in placebo recipients.

The treatment denotes: around 19 received Ad26.COV2.S at low or high dose, single or two shots; 5 received placebo; per-sample allocation not given. On day 63 after the first injection, vaccine and placebo recipients gave samples. Clones were read by immunoSEQ multiplex PCR, and TCRdb kept only the in-frame ones, dropping some. The sample includes 380,000 or so clones, around 88% seen only once; the top ten take approximately 5%. The genes are TRBV5-8 and TRBJ1-5; D is uncertain. This clonotype was sampled from a person aged 18-65 years who received the Ad26.COV2.S COVID-19 vaccine or a placebo. The material was peripheral blood, obtained in a trial of Ad26.COV2.S vaccine versus placebo. The CDR3 nucleotides are TGTGCCAGCAGCCTTAGAAACAATCAGCCCCAGCATTTT. The encoded protein is CASSLRNNQPQHF.